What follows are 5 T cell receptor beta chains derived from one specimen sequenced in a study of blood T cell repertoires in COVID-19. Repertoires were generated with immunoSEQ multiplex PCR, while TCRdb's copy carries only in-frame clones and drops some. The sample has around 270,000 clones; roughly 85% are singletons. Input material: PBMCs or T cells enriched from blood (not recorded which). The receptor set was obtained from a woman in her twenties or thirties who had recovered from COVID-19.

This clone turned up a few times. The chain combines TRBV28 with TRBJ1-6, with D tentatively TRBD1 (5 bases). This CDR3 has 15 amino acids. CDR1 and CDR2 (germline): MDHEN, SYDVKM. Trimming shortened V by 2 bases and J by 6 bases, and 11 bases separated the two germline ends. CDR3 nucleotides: TGTGCCAGCAGTTTAGGGGGGATGAGTAATTCACCCCTCCACTTT. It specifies CASSLGGMSNSPLHF.

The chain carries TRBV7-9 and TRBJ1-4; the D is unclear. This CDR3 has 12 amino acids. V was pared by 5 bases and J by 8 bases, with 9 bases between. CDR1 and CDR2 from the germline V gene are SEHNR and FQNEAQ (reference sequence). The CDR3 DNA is TGTGCCAGCAGCCCCTTACGGGAAAAACTGTTTTTT. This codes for CASSPLREKLFF. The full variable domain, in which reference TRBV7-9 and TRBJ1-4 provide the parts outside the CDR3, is DTGVSQNPRHKITKRGQNVTFRCDPISEHNRLYWYRQTLGQGPEFLTYFQNEAQLEKSRLLSDRFSAERPKGSFSTLEIQRTEQGDSAMYLCASSPLREKLFFGSGTQLSVL.

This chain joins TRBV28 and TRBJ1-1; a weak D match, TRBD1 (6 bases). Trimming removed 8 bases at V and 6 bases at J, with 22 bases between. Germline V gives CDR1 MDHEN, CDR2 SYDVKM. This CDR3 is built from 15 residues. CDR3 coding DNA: TGTGCCAGCTCGGCGGGAACCACAGGGAGGGCTGAAGCTTTCTTT. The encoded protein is CASSAGTTGRAEAFF. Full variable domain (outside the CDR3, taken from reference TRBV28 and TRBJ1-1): DVKVTQSSRYLVKRTGEKVFLECVQDMDHENMFWYRQDPGLGLRLIYFSYDVKMKEKGDIPEGYSVSREKKERFSLILESASTNQTSMYLCASSAGTTGRAEAFFGQGTRLTVV.

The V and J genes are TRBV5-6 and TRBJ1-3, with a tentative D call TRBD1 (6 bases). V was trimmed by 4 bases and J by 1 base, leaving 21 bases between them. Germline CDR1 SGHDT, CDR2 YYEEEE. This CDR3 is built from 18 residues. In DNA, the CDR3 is TGTGCCAGCAGCCCCCGCCAATGGGGGCGACAGTCTGGAAACACCATATATTTT. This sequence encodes CASSPRQWGRQSGNTIYF.

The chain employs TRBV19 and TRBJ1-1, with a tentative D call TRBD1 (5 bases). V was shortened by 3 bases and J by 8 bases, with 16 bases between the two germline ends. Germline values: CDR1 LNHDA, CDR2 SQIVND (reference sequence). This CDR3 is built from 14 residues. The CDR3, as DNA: TGTGCCAGTAGTATCGGCAGGGATTTCGCCGAAGCTTTCTTT. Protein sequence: CASSIGRDFAEAFF.